Below, one TCR beta chain is given with its context. This specimen belongs to a study of blood T cell repertoires in COVID-19. The method was immunoSEQ multiplex PCR; TCRdb's version includes in-frame clones alone and lacks a portion of them. The sample yields 210,000 or so clones, 86% seen once. The CDR3 contains 15 residues. V lost 6 bases and J lost 3; bases outside the gene matches: 7. Germline lookup yields CDR1 SNHLY and CDR2 FYNNEI. The sequencing sample was made of peripheral blood. The sequence was obtained from a man aged 50 or older with acute or convalescent COVID-19. The gene calls are TRBV2 and TRBJ1-1, with TRBD1 identical over 10 bases. In DNA form, the CDR3 reads TGTGCCAGCAGCTTACCCGGGACAGGGGACACTGAAGCTTTCTTT. Amino acid sequence: CASSLPGTGDTEAFF.